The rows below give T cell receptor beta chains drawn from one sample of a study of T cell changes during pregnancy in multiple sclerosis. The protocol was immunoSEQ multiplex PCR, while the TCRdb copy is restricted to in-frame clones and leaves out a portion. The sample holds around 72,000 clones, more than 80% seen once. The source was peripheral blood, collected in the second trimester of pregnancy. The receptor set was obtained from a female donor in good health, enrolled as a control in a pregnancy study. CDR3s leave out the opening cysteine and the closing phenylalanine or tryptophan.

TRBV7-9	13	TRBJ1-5	ASSLDSYSNQPQH
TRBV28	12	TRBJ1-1	ASSSLVKNTEAF
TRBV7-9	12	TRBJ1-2	ASSLNRRNYGYT
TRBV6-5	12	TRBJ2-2	ASRSGTGAGELF
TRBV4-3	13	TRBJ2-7	ASSQDASGGSEQY
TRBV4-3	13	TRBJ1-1	ASSQEGIGGTEAF
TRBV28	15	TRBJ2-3	ASSSPGTSGGTDTQY
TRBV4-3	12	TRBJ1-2	ASSQGGFNYGYT
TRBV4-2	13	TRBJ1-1	ASSYSTGQNTEAF
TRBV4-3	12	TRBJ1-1	ASSQRGLNTEAF
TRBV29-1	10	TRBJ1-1	SVRQGETEAF
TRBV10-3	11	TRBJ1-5	AIGGTGIQPQH
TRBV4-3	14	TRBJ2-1	ASSQDSGVSYNEQF
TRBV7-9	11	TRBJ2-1	ASSAPSGIEQF
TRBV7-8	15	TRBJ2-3	ASRQLPMGAGTDTQY
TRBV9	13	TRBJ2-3	ASSVGGGREDTQY